Sequencing of this TCR beta chain was carried out in a study of blood T cell repertoires in COVID-19. As for the study in general: Sites in the United States, Italy and Spain provided acute and convalescent COVID-19 samples. T cells, B-cell-depleted T cells, or PBMCs supplied cDNA or gDNA.

Between the trimmed V and J ends, which lost 10 bases and 9 bases, there was a span of 18 bases. Looked up from germline, CDR1 is KGHDR and CDR2 is SFDVKD. The CDR3 consists of 13 residues. How the authors handled the data: The authors estimated nucleated cell counts from reference gene primer amplification. The protocol was immunoSEQ multiplex PCR, while the TCRdb copy is restricted to in-frame clones and leaves out a portion. The DNA was the basis for D and trimming; V, J and clone size are from that table. Among approximately 71,000 clones listed, around 84% were seen once. The rearrangement uses TRBV24-1 and TRBJ1-3; a weak D match, TRBD1 (5 bases). The clonotype comes from a man aged 50 or older with acute or convalescent COVID-19. Material for sequencing was peripheral blood. In nucleotides, the CDR3 is TGTGCCACGAGGACGGGAGAAAGGGGCACCATATATTTT. As protein: CATRTGERGTIYF.